This TCR beta chain was recorded in a study of post-analysis software for immune sequencing data. The study's findings and limits: With F measure, samples from one preparation batch clustered together strongly. A significant reduction in normalized Chao1 diversity was observed in multiple sclerosis patients versus controls. Four to six TRBV segments were more frequent in patients than controls; TRBV5-6, TRBV5-1 and TRBV20-1 belonged to this group.

Libraries were made from TCR beta cDNA, and they carried unique molecular identifiers. Input populations of roughly 0.95 to 10 million T cells gave rise to around 480,000 cDNA molecules. TCRdb re-called the PCR reads through MiXCR, storing one row per CDR3 protein. The sample contains roughly 580,000 distinct CDR3 sequences, roughly 45% of which appear only once. V lost 4 bases to trimming and J lost 2 bases, with 24 bases between them. The CDR3 length is 18 residues. The V gene's germline CDR1 is SGHAT and CDR2 FQNNGV. This clonotype was observed many times. The antigen remains unidentified. Sequencing was carried out using blood. The rearrangement links TRBV11-2 to TRBJ2-7; D ambiguous. The receptor comes from a girl aged 10 to 17 with multiple sclerosis. As DNA, the CDR3 is TGTGCCAGCAGCTCGCGTCCTAAAATAACGGGCAGAACCTACGAGCAGTACTTC. Residues: CASSSRPKITGRTYEQYF.